This note documents a single T cell receptor (beta chain) sequence. Antigen: not known. This sample is drawn from a study of cytomegalovirus exposure and HLA in healthy donors. Study conclusions and caveats: One variant, a missense change in DCLRE1C, was linked in a later analysis to TCR beta V- and J-gene trimming. A later analysis reportedly identified an Asian-associated ancestry cluster as carrying fewer N-insertions than the approximately 670-donor mean.

CDR1 and CDR2 from the germline V gene are MDHEN and SYDVKM. V lost 4 bases and J lost 2, with 8 bases in between. The CDR3 runs 13 residues. Primers: 60 Vbeta forward and 13 Jbeta reverse. Sequenced by immunoSEQ multiplex PCR; TCRdb stores in-frame clones only, minus some. The sample lists some 140,000 clones; under 80% were seen once. Sequencing was performed on PBMCs. The sequence derives from a woman between 45 and 60 years old in good health and CMV-seropositive. The chain is built from TRBV28 and TRBJ1-1; D remains ambiguous. CDR3 sequence: CASSSLANTEAFF. The CDR3 DNA follows: TGTGCCAGCAGTTCTTTAGCCAACACTGAAGCTTTCTTT.